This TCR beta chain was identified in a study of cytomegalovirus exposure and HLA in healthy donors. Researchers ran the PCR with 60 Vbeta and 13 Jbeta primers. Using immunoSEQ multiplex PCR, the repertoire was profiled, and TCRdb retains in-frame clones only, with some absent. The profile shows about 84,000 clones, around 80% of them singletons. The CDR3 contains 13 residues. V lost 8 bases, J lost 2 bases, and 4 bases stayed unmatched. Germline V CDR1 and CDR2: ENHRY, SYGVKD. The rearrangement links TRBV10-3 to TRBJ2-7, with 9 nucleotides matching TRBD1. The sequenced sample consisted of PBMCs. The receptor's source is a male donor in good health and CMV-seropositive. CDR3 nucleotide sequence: TGTGCCATCCGGGACAGGGTCACCTACGAGCAGTACTTC. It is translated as CAIRDRVTYEQYF.